These 15 T cell receptor beta chains were sequenced from one sample in a study of blood T cell repertoires in COVID-19. Clones were read by immunoSEQ multiplex PCR, and TCRdb kept only the in-frame ones, dropping some. Altogether around 370,000 clones are present, approximately 90% being singletons, with the ten largest covering approximately 3.5%. Specimen: peripheral blood. The source is a woman under 30 who had recovered from COVID-19.

This chain uses TRBV4-1 with TRBJ2-7, with D maybe TRBD2 (7 bases). V lost 1 base, J lost 2 bases, and 12 bases lay in between. CDR3 length: 15 residues. Germline V gene lookup returns CDR1 MGHRA and CDR2 YSYEKL. CDR3 sequence reads: CASSQGGGGPYEQYV. In DNA, the CDR3 is TGCGCCAGCAGCCAAGGGGGGGGCGGCCCCTACGAGCAGTACGTC.

V is TRBV5-4 and J is TRBJ2-1; possible D gene TRBD2, 6 bases. CDR3 length: 14 amino acids. Germline CDR1 is SGHNT and CDR2 is YYREEE (reference sequence). Between the trimmed V and J ends, which lost 2 bases and 7 bases, there was a span of 13 bases. This CDR3 reads CASSFSGDRNEQFF. In nucleotides, the CDR3 is TGTGCCAGCAGCTTTTCGGGAGATCGGAATGAGCAGTTCTTC. The whole variable domain, filled in from reference TRBV5-4 and TRBJ2-1, reads ETGVTQSPTHLIKTRGQQVTLRCSSQSGHNTVSWYQQALGQGPQFIFQYYREEENGRGNFPPRFSGLQFPNYSSELNVNALELDDSALYLCASSFSGDRNEQFFGPGTRLTVL.

The chain couples TRBV19 to TRBJ2-6; TRBD1 aligns across 10 bases. This CDR3 contains 19 residues. Germline CDR1 LNHDA, CDR2 SQIVND (reference sequence). V lost 5 bases and J lost 0; bases outside the gene matches: 10. The CDR3 here is CASSQILTGGGSGANVLTF. In DNA, the CDR3 is TGTGCCAGTAGTCAAATTCTGACAGGGGGCGGCTCTGGGGCCAACGTCCTGACTTTC.

The rearrangement links TRBV10-3 to TRBJ2-3, with 10 bases identical to TRBD2. The V segment lost 6 bases and the J segment 4 bases; nucleotides outside the gene matches: 7. Germline assignment: CDR1 ENHRY and CDR2 SYGVKD. This CDR3 contains 15 residues. The CDR3 region is CAISSSGSSADTQYF. CDR3 nucleotide sequence: TGTGCCATCAGCTCTAGCGGGAGTTCTGCAGATACGCAGTATTTT.

The rearrangement links TRBV10-3 to TRBJ1-4; maybe TRBD1 (6 bases). Germline lookup yields CDR1 ENHRY and CDR2 SYGVKD. The CDR3 sequence is 14 residues long. Trimming removed 10 bases at V and 8 bases at J, with 20 bases between. DNA of the CDR3: TGTGCCACCGGGGGGTCAGGGGTCAGAGAAAAACTGTTTTTT. This translates into CATGGSGVREKLFF.

This clone was picked up a small number of times. J is TRBJ2-3 and V is TRBV5-1; TRBD2 matches 11 bases. J was trimmed by 4 bases and V by 4 bases; bases with no gene match: 11. Germline V gene lookup returns CDR1 SGHRS and CDR2 YFSETQ. The CDR3 spans 17 residues. The CDR3 region is CASSASLAGAGSDTQYF. The CDR3 DNA sequence: TGCGCCAGCAGCGCCTCACTAGCGGGAGCTGGTTCAGATACGCAGTATTTT.

This clone has only a few counts. The V and J genes are TRBV21-1 and TRBJ2-2; the D call in the table, TRBD1, was not verified against the DNA. TRBV21-1 is recorded as a pseudogene. This CDR3 spans 16 amino acids. In DNA, the CDR3 is TGTGCCAGCAGCGTACACCCACAGGGGGATACCGGGGAGCTGTTTTTT. Its translation: CASSVHPQGDTGELFF.

The J gene is TRBJ2-2, the V gene TRBV3-1 (or the pseudogene TRBV3-2), with 10 bases aligning to TRBD2. Unmatched junction bases numbered 4, after V lost 0 bases and J lost 3 bases. The CDR3 spans 17 residues. CDR1 and CDR2 from the germline V gene are LGHDT and YNNKEL (reference sequence). CDR3 sequence: CASSQDLAGGYTGELFF. The CDR3 DNA follows: TGTGCCAGCAGCCAAGATTTAGCGGGAGGCTACACCGGGGAGCTGTTTTTT.

The V call is TRBV7-2, the J call TRBJ1-2; D not certain. The V gene's germline CDR1 is SGHTA and CDR2 FQGNSA. This CDR3 comprises 14 residues. Trimming took off 3 bases at V and 3 bases at J, with 11 bases between the two ends. The CDR3 DNA reads TGTGCCAGCAGCTTCTACAGCTCTGACTATGGCTACACCTTC. It yields the protein CASSFYSSDYGYTF.

Only one count was recorded for this clone. The chain has TRBV10-2 and TRBJ2-7, with 10 bases fitting TRBD1. The CDR3 totals 14 residues. The V segment lost 2 bases and the J segment 7 bases; nucleotides outside the gene matches: 5. Germline-derived CDR1 and CDR2 are WSHSY and SAAADI. The CDR3 DNA follows: TGCGCCAGCAGTGAGGGGACAGGGGTAGGGGAGCAGTACGTC. Its protein is CASSEGTGVGEQYV.

The V and J genes are TRBV15 and TRBJ2-7; 14 nucleotides line up with TRBD2. CDR1 and CDR2 (germline): LNHNV, YYDKDF (reference sequence). Germline trimming cut 5 bases from V and 1 base from J; bases unmatched to any gene: 10. The CDR3 has 18 amino acids. The CDR3 nucleotides read TGTGCCACCAGCCCGGGACTAGCGGGAGAGATAAGTTCCTACGAGCAGTACGTC. Encoded protein: CATSPGLAGEISSYEQYV.

V usage is TRBV5-8 and J usage is TRBJ2-5, with 9 bases lining up with TRBD1. CDR1 is SGHTS, CDR2 YDEGEE, per germline. With V trimmed by 0 bases and J by 2 bases, 5 bases remained unmatched. CDR3 size: 16 residues. The CDR3: CASSLGVDRGQETQYF. CDR3 coding DNA: TGTGCCAGCAGCTTGGGAGTGGACAGGGGACAAGAGACCCAGTACTTC.

The chain joins TRBV5-4 to TRBJ1-5, with D possibly being TRBD1 (5 bases). Trimming stripped 0 bases from V and 0 bases from J, with 7 bases between. Germline V CDR1 and CDR2: SGHNT, YYREEE (reference sequence). The CDR3 loop spans 15 amino acids. CDR3 DNA sequence: TGTGCCAGCAGCTTGGGGGGGGTTAGCAATCAGCCCCAGCATTTT. Translating gives CASSLGGVSNQPQHF.

The chain combines TRBV2 with TRBJ2-5; D is uncertain. CDR1 SNHLY and CDR2 FYNNEI come from the germline V gene. The CDR3 extends over 12 amino acids. The germline V and J ends were trimmed by 2 bases and 5 bases, with 6 bases remaining between them. As DNA, the CDR3 is TGTGCCAGCAGTGAACGGGTCGAGACCCAGTACTTC. It yields the protein CASSERVETQYF. The variable domain in full, with the rest retrieved from reference TRBV2 and TRBJ2-5, is EPEVTQTPSHQVTQMGQEVILRCVPISNHLYFYWYRQILGQKVEFLVSFYNNEISEKSEIFDDQFSVERPDGSNFTLKIRSTKLEDSAMYFCASSERVETQYFGPGTRLLVL.

J is TRBJ1-1 and V is TRBV9; 9 bases are a match to TRBD1. V gave up 4 bases and J gave up 4 bases; unmatched junction bases: 2. This CDR3 is 13 amino acids long. CDR1 and CDR2 (germline): SGDLS, YYNGEE. The CDR3 DNA reads as TGTGCCAGCAGCCAGGGACAGGGCACTGAAGCTTTCTTT. It is translated as CASSQGQGTEAFF. Full variable domain (missing parts from reference TRBV9 and TRBJ1-1): DSGVTQTPKHLITATGQRVTLRCSPRSGDLSVYWYQQSLDQGLQFLIQYYNGEERAKGNILERFSAQQFPDLHSELNLSSLELGDSALYFCASSQGQGTEAFFGQGTRLTVV.